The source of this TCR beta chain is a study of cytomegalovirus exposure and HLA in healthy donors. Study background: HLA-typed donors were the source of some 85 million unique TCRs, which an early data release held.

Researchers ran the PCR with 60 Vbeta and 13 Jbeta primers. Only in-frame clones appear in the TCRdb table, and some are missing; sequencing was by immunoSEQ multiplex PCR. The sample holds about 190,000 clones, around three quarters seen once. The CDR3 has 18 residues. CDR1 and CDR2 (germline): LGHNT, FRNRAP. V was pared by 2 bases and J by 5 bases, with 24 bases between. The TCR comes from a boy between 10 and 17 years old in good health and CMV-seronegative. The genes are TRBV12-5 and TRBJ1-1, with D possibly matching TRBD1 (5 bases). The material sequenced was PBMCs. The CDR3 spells CASGLITPPTRVRTEAFF. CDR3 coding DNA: TGTGCTAGTGGTTTGATCACTCCCCCGACCAGGGTACGGACTGAAGCTTTCTTT.